The 11 T cell receptor beta chains below all came from one sample that was sequenced in a study of shared clonotypes between healthy human individuals. TCRdb keeps only in-frame clones here, not all; method: immunoSEQ multiplex PCR. The data show about 1 million clones, 75% seen once. Material: memory CD4+ T cells sorted from blood. The subset denotes: CD45RA-negative fraction. These TCRs come from a man aged 18 to 35 in good health.

The V call is TRBV7-2, the J call TRBJ2-3; 8 bases are shared with TRBD2. CDR3 length: 17 amino acids. V was clipped by 4 bases and J by 2 bases; unmatched bases: 11. Germline V gives CDR1 SGHTA, CDR2 FQGNSA. The CDR3: CASSYDLGLGDTDTQYF. The CDR3 DNA follows: TGTGCCAGCAGCTACGACTTGGGACTAGGGGACACAGATACGCAGTATTTT.

The rearrangement uses TRBV29-1 and TRBJ2-3, with TRBD2 as a possible D gene (6 bases). From germline, CDR1 is SQVTM and CDR2 ANQGSEA. The CDR3 sequence is 14 residues long. Trimming took off 4 bases at V and 0 bases at J, with 11 bases between the two ends. The CDR3 DNA follows: TGCAGCGTTGCGCGGGGTTCTAGCACAGATACGCAGTATTTT. Its translation: CSVARGSSTDTQYF.

The rearrangement joins TRBV27 to TRBJ1-2, with a weak D call TRBD1 (5 bases). Per the germline V gene, CDR1 is MNHEY and CDR2 is SMNVEV (reference sequence). The germline V and J ends were trimmed by 7 bases and 4 bases, with 16 bases remaining between them. CDR3 size: 14 residues. CDR3: CASKNGAGSYGYTF. The CDR3 DNA reads TGTGCCAGCAAAAATGGGGCAGGGAGCTATGGCTACACCTTC.

There are a few counts of this clone. This sequence joins TRBV27 and TRBJ1-6; possible D gene TRBD1, 6 bases. The V gene's germline CDR1 is MNHEY and CDR2 SMNVEV (reference sequence). This CDR3 comprises 15 residues. Trimming shortened V by 7 bases and J by 9 bases, and 19 bases separated the two germline ends. The CDR3 region has the DNA TGTGCCAGCAAAGGGGGAACTCTTTTTAGTTCACCCCTCCACTTT. Protein sequence: CASKGGTLFSSPLHF.

The rearrangement uses TRBV6-1 and TRBJ1-5, with no clear D. Trimming shortened V by 7 bases and J by 9 bases, and 4 bases separated the two germline ends. Germline V lookup: CDR1 MNHNS, CDR2 SASEGT. The CDR3 contains 9 residues. CDR3 nucleotide sequence: TGTGCCAGCAAAACGCCCCAGCATTTT. It translates to CASKTPQHF.

This clone was counted a few times. This chain joins TRBV11-3 and TRBJ2-3; D is undetermined. V lost 5 bases, J lost 2 bases, and 8 bases lay in between. The CDR3 extends over 13 amino acids. Germline CDR1 is SGHNT and CDR2 is YENEEA. In nucleotides, the CDR3 is TGTGCCAGCAGCAACCGAAACACAGATACGCAGTATTTT. Translating it yields CASSNRNTDTQYF.

The rearrangement uses TRBV10-3 and TRBJ2-7; D is undetermined. The germline V and J ends were trimmed by 8 bases and 0 bases, with 2 bases remaining between them. The germline CDR1 and CDR2 sequences are ENHRY and SYGVKD. This CDR3 spans 10 amino acids. CDR3 sequence (DNA): TGTGCCATCGGCTCCTACGAGCAGTACTTC. Its protein product is CAIGSYEQYF.

Concerning this clone itself: It may be a read error: a sequence one base away is much more abundant. The chain has TRBV9 and TRBJ2-3; D gene ambiguous. The CDR3 extends over 13 amino acids. Germline V gene lookup returns CDR1 SGDLS and CDR2 YYNGEE. The germline V and J ends were trimmed by 3 bases and 0 bases, with 5 bases remaining between them. The CDR3: CASSDTSTDTQYF. Here the CDR3 DNA reads TGTGCCAGCAGCGATACTAGCACAGATACGCAGTATTTT.

The V call is TRBV28, the J call TRBJ2-7; the match to TRBD2 covers 7 bases. Trimming removed 6 bases from V and 2 bases from J; junction bases left unmatched: 1. Germline CDR1 MDHEN, CDR2 SYDVKM. The CDR3 sequence is 12 residues long. CDR3 nucleotides: TGTGCCAGCAGCGGGGGGACCTACGAGCAGTACTTC. Encoded protein: CASSGGTYEQYF. Full variable domain (rest looked up from reference TRBV28 and TRBJ2-7): DVKVTQSSRYLVKRTGEKVFLECVQDMDHENMFWYRQDPGLGLRLIYFSYDVKMKEKGDIPEGYSVSREKKERFSLILESASTNQTSMYLCASSGGTYEQYFGPGTRLTVT.

Note on this clone: A far more abundant clone sits one base away, making this likely a read error. The rearrangement uses TRBV7-2 and TRBJ2-7; the D gene is possibly TRBD2 (5 bases). V was clipped by 4 bases and J by 3 bases, with 7 bases between them. This CDR3 is built from 12 residues. The V gene's germline CDR1 is SGHTA and CDR2 FQGNSA. The CDR3 DNA sequence: TGTGCCAGCAGCTCGGACTTCTACGAGCAGTACTTC. Translating it yields CASSSDFYEQYF. The variable domain in full, with the rest retrieved from reference TRBV7-2 and TRBJ2-7, is GAGVSQSPSNKVTEKGKDVELRCDPISGHTALYWYRQSLGQGLEFLIYFQGNSAPDKSGLPSDRFSAERTGGSVSTLTIQRTQQEDSAVYLCASSSDFYEQYFGPGTRLTVT.

This sequence joins TRBV14 and TRBJ1-2, with 9 positions matching TRBD1. The V and J ends lost 4 bases and 8 bases, in that order; junction bases with no gene match: 11. This CDR3 is built from 15 residues. The V gene's germline CDR1 is SGHDN and CDR2 FVKESK. CDR3 coding DNA: TGTGCCAGCAGCCCCATATCGGGACAGGGTGGAGGCTACACCTTC. Translating gives CASSPISGQGGGYTF.